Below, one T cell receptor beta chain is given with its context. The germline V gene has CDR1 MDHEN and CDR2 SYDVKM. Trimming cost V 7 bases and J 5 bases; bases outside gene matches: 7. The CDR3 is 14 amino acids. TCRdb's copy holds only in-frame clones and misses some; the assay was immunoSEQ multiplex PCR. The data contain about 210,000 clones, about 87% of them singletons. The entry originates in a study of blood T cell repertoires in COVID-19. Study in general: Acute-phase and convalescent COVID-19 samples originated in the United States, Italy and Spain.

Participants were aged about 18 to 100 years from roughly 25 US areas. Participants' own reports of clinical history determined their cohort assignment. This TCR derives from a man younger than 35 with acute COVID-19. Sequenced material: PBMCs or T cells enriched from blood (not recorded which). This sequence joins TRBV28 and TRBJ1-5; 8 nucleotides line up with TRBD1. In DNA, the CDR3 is TGTGCCAGCACATCCGGGACAGGCTATCAGCCCCAGCATTTT. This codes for CASTSGTGYQPQHF.